This T cell receptor (beta chain) was documented in a study of technical replicates of blood from several donors (dated by TCRdb to 2016 to 2017). CDR1 and CDR2 (SEHNR, FQNEAQ) derive from the germline V gene (reference sequence). Germline trimming amounts to 6 bases on V and 5 bases on J, with 4 as the count of junction bases outside the gene matches. Counted from cysteine to phenylalanine, this CDR3 has 14 amino acids. The sequence is cut down to CDR3 DNA, 42 bases in frame from base 1. As concerns this clone: Its antigen is still unknown. Per-nucleotide qualities are absent, and no much larger clonotype sits a single base away.

Receptor libraries were prepared by the immunoSEQ multiplex PCR assay. TCRdb took this table from immuneACCESS and kept in-frame rearrangements with V and J called. Such tables lack part of the clones; where checked against another copy, unresolved V genes explain under half of the gap, and the rest is unexplained. In all, the sample holds fewer than 85,000 clones, and 80% to 95% of those were seen once. The top ten constitute 0.41% of the sample. Sample: T cells isolated from PBMCs. This clonotype originated in a human donor in good health. The sequence is built from TRBV7-9 and TRBJ2-2, and TRBD2 aligns with 9 junction nucleotides. The CDR3: CASSSGSGTGELFF. The sequenced DNA: TGTGCCAGCAGTAGCGGGAGTGGGACCGGGGAGCTGTTTTTT.